This T cell receptor (beta chain) was sequenced in a study of blood T cell repertoires in COVID-19. Turning to the study itself: COVID-19 samples collected from the United States, Italy and Spain covered acute and convalescent phases.

Authors' analysis steps: It was from reference gene primer amplification that nucleated cell counts were estimated. The assay was immunoSEQ multiplex PCR, and TCRdb's table has in-frame clones only and misses some. V, J and clone size were drawn from that table, and D and trimming were deduced from the DNA. Of approximately 270,000 clones listed, about 89% are singletons. Trimming shortened V by 0 bases and J by 6 bases, and 3 bases separated the two germline ends. Germline CDR1 and CDR2: LGHNA and YNFKEQ. The CDR3 is 11 residues long. The chain links TRBV4-2 to TRBJ2-7, with D hard to call. Sequenced material: peripheral blood. This receptor was identified in a man aged 30 to 39 with acute or convalescent COVID-19. For the CDR3, the DNA is TGTGCCAGCAGCCAAGAGAGCGAGCAGTACTTC. It is translated as CASSQESEQYF.